This TCR beta chain was obtained from a study of blood T cell repertoires in COVID-19. Study-wide background: Sources were T cells, B-cell-depleted T cells, or PBMCs; the material itself was cDNA or gDNA.

The CDR3 totals 15 residues. Looked up from germline, CDR1 is KGHSH and CDR2 is LQKENI. Between the trimmed V and J ends, which lost 1 base and 5 bases, there was a span of 13 bases. How the authors handled the data: Cell counts per sample came from amplifying reference gene primers. Method: immunoSEQ multiplex PCR; TCRdb's copy keeps in-frame clones and lacks some. V, J and clone size were drawn from that table, and D and trimming were deduced from the DNA. Among about 360,000 clones listed, about 87% were seen once. All enrollees were about 18 to 90 years old and from about 24 US areas. Cohort assignment relied on participant-reported clinical history.

The chain links TRBV18 to TRBJ2-3, with D perhaps matching TRBD1 (8 bases). The TCR was taken from a man aged 25-45 years who had recovered from COVID-19. Sample: PBMCs or T cells enriched from blood (not recorded which). The CDR3 loop reads CASSPQQGGGDTQYF. Written as DNA, the CDR3 is TGTGCCAGCTCACCACAACAGGGGGGGGGAGATACGCAGTATTTT.